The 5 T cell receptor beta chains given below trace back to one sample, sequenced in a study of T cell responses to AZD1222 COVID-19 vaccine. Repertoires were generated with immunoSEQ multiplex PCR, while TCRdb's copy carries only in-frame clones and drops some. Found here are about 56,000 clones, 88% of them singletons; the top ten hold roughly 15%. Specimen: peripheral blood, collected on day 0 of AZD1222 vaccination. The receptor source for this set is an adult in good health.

In DNA, the CDR3 is TGCAGCGTTGAAGGGCCGGGACTAGCGGTAGAGGAGACCCAGTACTTC. Protein: CSVEGPGLAVEETQYF. The chain has TRBV29-1 and TRBJ2-5, with 11 bases fitting TRBD2. CDR3 length: 16 amino acids. V was clipped by 1 base and J by 5 bases; unmatched bases: 9. Germline CDR1 reads SQVTM; CDR2 reads ANQGSEA.

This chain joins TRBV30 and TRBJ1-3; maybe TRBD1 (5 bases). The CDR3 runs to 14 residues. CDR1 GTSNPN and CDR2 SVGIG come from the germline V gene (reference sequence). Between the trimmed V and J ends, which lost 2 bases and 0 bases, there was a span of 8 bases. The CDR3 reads CAWSSGSSGNTIYF. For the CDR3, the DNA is TGTGCCTGGAGTTCAGGGTCCTCTGGAAACACCATATATTTT.

CDR3 loop: CASSQESQYTGELFF. DNA for the CDR3: TGTGCCAGCAGCCAAGAATCTCAGTACACCGGGGAGCTGTTTTTT. The chain has TRBV4-2 and TRBJ2-2, with D unclear. In germline, CDR1 is LGHNA, CDR2 YNFKEQ. This CDR3 comprises 15 residues. The V end lost 0 bases, the J end lost 3 bases, and 8 bases lay between the germline ends.

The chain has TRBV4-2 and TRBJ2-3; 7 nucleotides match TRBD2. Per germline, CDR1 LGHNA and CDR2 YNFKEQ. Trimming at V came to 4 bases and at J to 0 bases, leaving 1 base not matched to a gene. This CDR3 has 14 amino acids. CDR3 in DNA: TGTGCCAGCAGCCTTAGCGGGAGCACAGATACGCAGTATTTT. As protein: CASSLSGSTDTQYF.

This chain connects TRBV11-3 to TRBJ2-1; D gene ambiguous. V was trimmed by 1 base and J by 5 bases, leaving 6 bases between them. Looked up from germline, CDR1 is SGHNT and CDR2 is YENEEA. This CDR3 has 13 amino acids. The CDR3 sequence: CASSLGVHNEQFF. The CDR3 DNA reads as TGTGCCAGCAGCTTAGGGGTTCACAATGAGCAGTTCTTC.